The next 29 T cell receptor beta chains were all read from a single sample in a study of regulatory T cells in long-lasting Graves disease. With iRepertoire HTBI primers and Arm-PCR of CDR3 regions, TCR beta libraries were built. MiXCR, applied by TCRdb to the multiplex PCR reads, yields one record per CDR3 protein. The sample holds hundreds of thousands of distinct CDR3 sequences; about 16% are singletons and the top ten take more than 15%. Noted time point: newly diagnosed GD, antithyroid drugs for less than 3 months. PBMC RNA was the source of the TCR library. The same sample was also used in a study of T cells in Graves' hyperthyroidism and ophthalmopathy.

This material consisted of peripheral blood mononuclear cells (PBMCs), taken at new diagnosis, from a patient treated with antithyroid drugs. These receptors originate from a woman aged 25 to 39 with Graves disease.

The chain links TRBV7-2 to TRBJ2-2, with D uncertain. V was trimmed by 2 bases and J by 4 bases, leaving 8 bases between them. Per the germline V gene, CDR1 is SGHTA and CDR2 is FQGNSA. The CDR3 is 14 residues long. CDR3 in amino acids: CASSLMAGTGELFF. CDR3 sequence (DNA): TGTGCCAGCAGCTTAATGGCAGGCACCGGGGAGCTGTTTTTT.

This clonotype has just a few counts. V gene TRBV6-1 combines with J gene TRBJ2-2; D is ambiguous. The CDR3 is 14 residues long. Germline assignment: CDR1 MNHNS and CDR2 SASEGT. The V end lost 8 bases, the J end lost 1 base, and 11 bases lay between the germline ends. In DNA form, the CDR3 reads TGTGCCAGCCTTGGCAGTTTGAACACCGGGGAGCTGTTTTTT. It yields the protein CASLGSLNTGELFF.

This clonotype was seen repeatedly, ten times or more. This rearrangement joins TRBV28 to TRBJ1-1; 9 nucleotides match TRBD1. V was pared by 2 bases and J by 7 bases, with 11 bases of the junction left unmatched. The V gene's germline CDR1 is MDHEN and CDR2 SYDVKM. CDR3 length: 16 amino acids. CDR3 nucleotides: TGTGCCAGCAGTTTACTAACAGGGGGCGTGTTTAATGAAGCTTTCTTT. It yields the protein CASSLLTGGVFNEAFF.

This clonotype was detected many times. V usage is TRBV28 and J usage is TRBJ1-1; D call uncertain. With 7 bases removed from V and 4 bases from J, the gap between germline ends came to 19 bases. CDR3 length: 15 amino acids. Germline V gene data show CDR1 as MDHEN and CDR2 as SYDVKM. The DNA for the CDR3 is TGTGCCAGCACATCGGACCATTTGGGCGGCACTGAAGCTTTCTTT. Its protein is CASTSDHLGGTEAFF.

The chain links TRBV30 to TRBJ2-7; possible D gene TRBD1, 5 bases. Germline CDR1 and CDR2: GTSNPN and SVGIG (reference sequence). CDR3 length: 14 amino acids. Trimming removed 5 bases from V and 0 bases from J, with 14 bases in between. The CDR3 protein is CAWALWGSSYEQYF. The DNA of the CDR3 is TGTGCCTGGGCCCTCTGGGGCAGCTCCTACGAGCAGTACTTC.

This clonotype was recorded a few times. The CDR3 sequence is CSVHRGLGEQYF. The CDR3 bases are TGCAGCGTTCACAGGGGACTTGGCGAGCAGTACTTC. This rearrangement joins TRBV29-1 to TRBJ2-7; tentatively, D is TRBD1 (7 bases). Per the germline V gene, CDR1 is SQVTM and CDR2 is ANQGSEA. CDR3 length: 12 residues. The germline V and J ends were trimmed by 5 bases and 6 bases, with 14 bases remaining between them.

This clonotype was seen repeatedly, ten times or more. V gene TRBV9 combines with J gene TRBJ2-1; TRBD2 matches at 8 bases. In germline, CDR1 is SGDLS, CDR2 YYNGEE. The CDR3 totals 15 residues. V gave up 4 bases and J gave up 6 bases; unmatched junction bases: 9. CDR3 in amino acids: CASSSLGTRVNEQFF. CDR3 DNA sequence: TGTGCCAGCAGCTCCCTCGGGACTAGAGTCAATGAGCAGTTCTTC.

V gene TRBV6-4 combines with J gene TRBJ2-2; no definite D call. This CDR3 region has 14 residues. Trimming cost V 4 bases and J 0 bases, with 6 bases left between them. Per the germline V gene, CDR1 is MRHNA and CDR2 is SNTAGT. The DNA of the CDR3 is TGTGCCAGCAGTGTTGGGACGAACACCGGGGAGCTGTTTTTT. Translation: CASSVGTNTGELFF.

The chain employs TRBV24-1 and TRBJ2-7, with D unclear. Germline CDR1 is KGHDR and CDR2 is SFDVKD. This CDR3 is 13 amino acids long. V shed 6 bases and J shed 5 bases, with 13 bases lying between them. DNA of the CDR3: TGTGCCACCAGTCGGCCAGACGGAAACGAGCAGTACTTC. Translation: CATSRPDGNEQYF.

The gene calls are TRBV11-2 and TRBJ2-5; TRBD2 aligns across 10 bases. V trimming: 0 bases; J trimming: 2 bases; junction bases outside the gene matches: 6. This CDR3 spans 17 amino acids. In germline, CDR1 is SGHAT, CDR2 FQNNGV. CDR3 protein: CASSLDPGLAAQETQYF. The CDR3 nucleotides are TGTGCCAGCAGCTTAGATCCCGGACTAGCGGCTCAAGAGACCCAGTACTTC.

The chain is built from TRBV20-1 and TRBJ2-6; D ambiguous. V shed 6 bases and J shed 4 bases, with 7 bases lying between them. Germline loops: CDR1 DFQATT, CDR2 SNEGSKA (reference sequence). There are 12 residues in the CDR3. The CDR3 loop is CSAVEGANVLTF. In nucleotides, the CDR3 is TGCAGTGCAGTTGAGGGGGCCAACGTCCTGACTTTC.

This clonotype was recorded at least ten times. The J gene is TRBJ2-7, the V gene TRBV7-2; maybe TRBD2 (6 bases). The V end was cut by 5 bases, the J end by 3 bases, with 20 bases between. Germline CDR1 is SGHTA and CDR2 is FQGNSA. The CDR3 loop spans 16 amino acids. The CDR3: CASSPATSSGFYEQYF. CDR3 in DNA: TGTGCCAGCAGCCCCGCTACAAGTAGCGGATTCTACGAGCAGTACTTC. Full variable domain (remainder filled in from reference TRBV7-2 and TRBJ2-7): GAGVSQSPSNKVTEKGKDVELRCDPISGHTALYWYRQSLGQGLEFLIYFQGNSAPDKSGLPSDRFSAERTGGSVSTLTIQRTQQEDSAVYLCASSPATSSGFYEQYFGPGTRLTVT.

CDR3 coding DNA: TGTGCCAGCAGCTTACAGGTTACCTACGAGCAGTACTTC. Translated, it gives CASSLQVTYEQYF. The chain carries TRBV7-2 and TRBJ2-7; D is uncertain. The CDR3 length is 13 residues. From germline, CDR1 is SGHTA and CDR2 FQGNSA. The V end lost 2 bases, the J end lost 2 bases, and 7 bases lay between the germline ends.

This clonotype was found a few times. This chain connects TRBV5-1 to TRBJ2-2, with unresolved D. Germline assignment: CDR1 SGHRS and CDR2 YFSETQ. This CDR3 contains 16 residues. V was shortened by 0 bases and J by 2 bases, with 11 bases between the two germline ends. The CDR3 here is CASSLVGGFNTGELFF. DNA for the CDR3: TGCGCCAGCAGCTTGGTAGGCGGATTCAACACCGGGGAGCTGTTTTTT.

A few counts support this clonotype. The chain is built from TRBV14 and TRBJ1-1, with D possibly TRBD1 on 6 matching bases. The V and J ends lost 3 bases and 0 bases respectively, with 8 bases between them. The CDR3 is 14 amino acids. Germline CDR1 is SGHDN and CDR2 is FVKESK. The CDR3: CASSHDRLNTEAFF. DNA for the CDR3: TGTGCCAGCAGCCACGACAGGTTGAACACTGAAGCTTTCTTT.

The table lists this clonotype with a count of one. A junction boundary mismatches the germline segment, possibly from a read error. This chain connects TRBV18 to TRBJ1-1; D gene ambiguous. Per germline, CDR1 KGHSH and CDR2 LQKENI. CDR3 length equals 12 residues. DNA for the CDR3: TGTGTCAGCTCACTGAAGAACACTGAAGCTTTCTTT. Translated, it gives CVSSLKNTEAFF.

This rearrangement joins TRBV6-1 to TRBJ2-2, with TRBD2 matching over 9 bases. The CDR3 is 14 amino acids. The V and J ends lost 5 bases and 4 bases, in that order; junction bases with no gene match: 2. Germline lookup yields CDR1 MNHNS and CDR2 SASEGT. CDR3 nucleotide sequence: TGTGCCAGCAGTAAACTAGCGGGCACCGGGGAGCTGTTTTTT. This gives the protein CASSKLAGTGELFF.

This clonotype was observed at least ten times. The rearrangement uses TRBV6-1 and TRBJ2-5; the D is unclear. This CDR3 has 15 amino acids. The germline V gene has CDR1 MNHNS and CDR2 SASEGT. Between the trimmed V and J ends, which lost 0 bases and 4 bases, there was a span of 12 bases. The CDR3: CASSEAPAIGETQYF. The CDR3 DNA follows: TGTGCCAGCAGTGAAGCGCCAGCGATTGGAGAGACCCAGTACTTC.

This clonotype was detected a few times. The CDR3 coding sequence is TGCAGCGTAAAGGACAGGGTCACCTACGAGCAGTACTTC. This codes for CSVKDRVTYEQYF. The chain links TRBV29-1 to TRBJ2-7; 8 bases are shared with TRBD1. V shed 6 bases and J 2 bases; nucleotides not matched to a gene: 6. The CDR3 sequence is 13 residues long. CDR1 SQVTM and CDR2 ANQGSEA come from the germline V gene.

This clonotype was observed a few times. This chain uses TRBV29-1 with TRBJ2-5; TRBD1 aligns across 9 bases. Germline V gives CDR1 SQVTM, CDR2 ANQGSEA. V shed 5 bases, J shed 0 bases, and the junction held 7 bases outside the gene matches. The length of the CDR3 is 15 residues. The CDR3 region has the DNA TGCAGCGTTCGGTTAGGGACAGGGCACCAAGAGACCCAGTACTTC. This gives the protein CSVRLGTGHQETQYF.

CDR3 in amino acids: CASRRTGDGANYGYTF. CDR3 nucleotides: TGTGCCAGCCGGAGAACAGGGGACGGGGCTAACTATGGCTACACCTTC. This chain uses TRBV9 with TRBJ1-2; 7 bases agree with TRBD1. The trim removed 7 bases at V and 0 bases at J, leaving 12 bases unmatched. The germline V gene has CDR1 SGDLS and CDR2 YYNGEE. This CDR3 has 16 amino acids.

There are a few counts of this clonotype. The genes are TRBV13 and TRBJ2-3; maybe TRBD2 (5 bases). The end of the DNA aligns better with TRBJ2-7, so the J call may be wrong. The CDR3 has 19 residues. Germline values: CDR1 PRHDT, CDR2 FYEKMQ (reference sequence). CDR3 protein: CASSNLGLDVAPFSYEQYF. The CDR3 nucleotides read TGTGCCAGCAGCAACTTAGGACTGGACGTGGCCCCTTTCTCCTACGAGCAGTACTTC.

This chain's CDR3 is CASTGDRATSPLHF. CDR3 coding DNA: TGTGCCAGCACCGGGGACAGGGCGACTTCACCCCTCCACTTT. V usage is TRBV12-3 or TRBV12-4 and J usage is TRBJ1-6; TRBD1 aligns across 9 bases. Germline trimming cut 7 bases from V and 9 bases from J; bases unmatched to any gene: 7. This CDR3 is 14 amino acids long.

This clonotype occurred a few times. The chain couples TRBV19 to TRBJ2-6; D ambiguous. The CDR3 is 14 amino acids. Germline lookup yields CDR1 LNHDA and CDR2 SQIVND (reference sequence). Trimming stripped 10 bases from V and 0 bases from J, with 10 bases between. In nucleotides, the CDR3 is TGTGCCACCTCGCCCCACTCTGGGGCCAACGTCCTGACTTTC. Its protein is CATSPHSGANVLTF. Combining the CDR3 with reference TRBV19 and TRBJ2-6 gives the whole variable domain DGGITQSPKYLFRKEGQNVTLSCEQNLNHDAMYWYRQDPGQGLRLIYYSQIVNDFQKGDIAEGYSVSREKKESFPLTVTSAQKNPTAFYLCATSPHSGANVLTFGAGSRLTVL.

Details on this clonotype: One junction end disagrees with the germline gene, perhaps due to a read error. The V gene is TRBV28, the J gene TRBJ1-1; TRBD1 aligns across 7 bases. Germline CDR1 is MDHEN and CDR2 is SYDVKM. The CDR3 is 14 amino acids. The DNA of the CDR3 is TGTGCCAGCAGGGGACTCAGGGGGTCTATTGAAGCTTCCTTT. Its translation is CASRGLRGSIEASF.

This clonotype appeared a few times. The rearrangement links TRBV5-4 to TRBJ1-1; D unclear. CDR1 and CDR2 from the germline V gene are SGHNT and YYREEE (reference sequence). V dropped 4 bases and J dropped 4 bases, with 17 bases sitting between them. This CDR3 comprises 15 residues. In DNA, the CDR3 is TGTGCCAGCAGCCCATTGACCTGGGCGGGCACTGAAGCTTTCTTT. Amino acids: CASSPLTWAGTEAFF.

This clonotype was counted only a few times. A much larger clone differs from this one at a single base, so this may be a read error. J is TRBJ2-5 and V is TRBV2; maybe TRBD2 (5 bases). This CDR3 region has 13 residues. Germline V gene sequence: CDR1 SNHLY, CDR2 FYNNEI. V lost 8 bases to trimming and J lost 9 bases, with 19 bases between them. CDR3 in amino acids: CASRRSGSEAQYF. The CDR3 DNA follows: TGTGCCAGCCGCCGCTCGGGGTCGGAGGCCCAGTACTTC.

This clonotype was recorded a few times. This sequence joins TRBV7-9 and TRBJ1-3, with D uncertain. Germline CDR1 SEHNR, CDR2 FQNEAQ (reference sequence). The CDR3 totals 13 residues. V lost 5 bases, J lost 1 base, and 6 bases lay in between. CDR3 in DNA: TGTGCCAGCAGCAAGTTTTCTGGAAACACCATATATTTT. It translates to CASSKFSGNTIYF.

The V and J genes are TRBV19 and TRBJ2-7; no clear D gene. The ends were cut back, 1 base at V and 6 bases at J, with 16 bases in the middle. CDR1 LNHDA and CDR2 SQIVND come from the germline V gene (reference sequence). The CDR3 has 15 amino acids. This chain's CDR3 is CASSIGIAQLGEQYF. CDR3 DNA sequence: TGTGCCAGTAGTATAGGAATAGCCCAACTTGGCGAGCAGTACTTC.